The 4 T cell receptor beta chains below come from one sample, sequenced in a study of T cell responses to AZD1222 COVID-19 vaccine. The data were produced by immunoSEQ multiplex PCR, yet TCRdb's version contains in-frame clones alone and is incomplete. The sample holds under 200,000 clones, 91% seen once. Sequences were derived from peripheral blood, sampled on day 0 of AZD1222 vaccination. These receptors originate from an adult in good health.

V gene TRBV19 combines with J gene TRBJ1-1, with TRBD1 matching 10 bases. The CDR3 consists of 14 residues. V shed 5 bases, J shed 10 bases, and the junction held 10 bases outside the gene matches. Germline CDR1 is LNHDA and CDR2 is SQIVND (reference sequence). The CDR3 sequence is CASSRYRDRGLAFF. The CDR3 coding sequence is TGTGCCAGTAGTCGATACCGGGACAGGGGTCTAGCTTTCTTT.

The CDR3 region is CASSRTGEYGYTF. In nucleotides, the CDR3 is TGTGCCAGTAGCAGGACAGGGGAATATGGCTACACCTTC. The V call is TRBV19, the J call TRBJ1-2; 9 positions match TRBD1. This CDR3 region has 13 residues. From germline, CDR1 is LNHDA and CDR2 SQIVND (reference sequence). Losses at the gene ends were 6 bases for V and 5 bases for J; bases not matched to a gene: 4. Filled out from reference TRBV19 and TRBJ1-2, the complete variable domain reads DGGITQSPKYLFRKEGQNVTLSCEQNLNHDAMYWYRQDPGQGLRLIYYSQIVNDFQKGDIAEGYSVSREKKESFPLTVTSAQKNPTAFYLCASSRTGEYGYTFGSGTRLTVV.

V and J are TRBV6-5 and TRBJ1-1; D not certain. Trimming took off 2 bases at V and 6 bases at J, with 7 bases between the two ends. The germline V gene encodes CDR1 MNHEY and CDR2 SVGAGI. The CDR3 has 12 amino acids. The CDR3 bases are TGTGCCAGCAGTTACAGTCCCGCTGAAGCTTTCTTT. Translation gives CASSYSPAEAFF.

This chain joins TRBV11-3 and TRBJ2-3, with 12 bases matching TRBD2. V shed 5 bases, J shed 6 bases, and the junction held 3 bases outside the gene matches. Germline CDR1 is SGHNT and CDR2 is YENEEA. The CDR3 sequence is 14 residues long. The CDR3 nucleotides are TGTGCCAGCAGCCTAGCGGGAGGGTCGGATACGCAGTATTTT. Amino acids: CASSLAGGSDTQYF.